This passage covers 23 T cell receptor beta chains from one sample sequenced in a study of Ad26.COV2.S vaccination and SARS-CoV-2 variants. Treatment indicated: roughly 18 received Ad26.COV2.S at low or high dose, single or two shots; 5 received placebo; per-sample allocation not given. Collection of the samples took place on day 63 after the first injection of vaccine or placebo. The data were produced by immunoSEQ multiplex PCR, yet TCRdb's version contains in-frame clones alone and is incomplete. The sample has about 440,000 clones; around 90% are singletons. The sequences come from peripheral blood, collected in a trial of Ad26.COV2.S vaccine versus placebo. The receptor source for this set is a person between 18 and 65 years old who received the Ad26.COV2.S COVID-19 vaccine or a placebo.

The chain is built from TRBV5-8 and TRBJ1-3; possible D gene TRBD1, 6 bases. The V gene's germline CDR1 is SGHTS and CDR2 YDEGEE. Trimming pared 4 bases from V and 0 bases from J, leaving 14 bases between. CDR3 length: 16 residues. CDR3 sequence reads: CASSKGDSYSGNTIYF. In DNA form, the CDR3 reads TGTGCCAGCAGCAAGGGGGACTCCTACTCTGGAAACACCATATATTTT.

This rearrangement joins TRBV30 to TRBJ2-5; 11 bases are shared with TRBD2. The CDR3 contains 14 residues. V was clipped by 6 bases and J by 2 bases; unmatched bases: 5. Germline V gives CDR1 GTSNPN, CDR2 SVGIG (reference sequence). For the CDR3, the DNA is TGTGCCTGTCGACTAGCGGGGACTCAAGAGACCCAGTACTTC. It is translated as CACRLAGTQETQYF.

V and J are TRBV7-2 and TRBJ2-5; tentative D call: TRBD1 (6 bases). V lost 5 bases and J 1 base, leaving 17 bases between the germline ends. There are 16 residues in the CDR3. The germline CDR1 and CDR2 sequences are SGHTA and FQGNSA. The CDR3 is CASSPITRGFQETQYF. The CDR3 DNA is TGTGCCAGCAGCCCAATTACCAGGGGATTCCAAGAGACCCAGTACTTC.

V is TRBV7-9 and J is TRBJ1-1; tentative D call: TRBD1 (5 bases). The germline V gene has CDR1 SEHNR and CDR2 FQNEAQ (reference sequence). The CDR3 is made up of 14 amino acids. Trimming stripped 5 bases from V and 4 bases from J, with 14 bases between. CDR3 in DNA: TGTGCCAGCAGCCCGTTAGCCGGGGGCACTGAAGCTTTCTTT. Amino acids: CASSPLAGGTEAFF. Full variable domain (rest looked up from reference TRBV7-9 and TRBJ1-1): DTGVSQNPRHKITKRGQNVTFRCDPISEHNRLYWYRQTLGQGPEFLTYFQNEAQLEKSRLLSDRFSAERPKGSFSTLEIQRTEQGDSAMYLCASSPLAGGTEAFFGQGTRLTVV.

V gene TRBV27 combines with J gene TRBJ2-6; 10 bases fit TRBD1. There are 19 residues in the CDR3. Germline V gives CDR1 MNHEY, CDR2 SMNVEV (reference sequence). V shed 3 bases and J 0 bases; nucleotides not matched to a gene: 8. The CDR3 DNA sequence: TGTGCCAGCAGTTTCCGGGGACAGGGGCACAACTCTGGGGCCAACGTCCTGACTTTC. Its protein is CASSFRGQGHNSGANVLTF.

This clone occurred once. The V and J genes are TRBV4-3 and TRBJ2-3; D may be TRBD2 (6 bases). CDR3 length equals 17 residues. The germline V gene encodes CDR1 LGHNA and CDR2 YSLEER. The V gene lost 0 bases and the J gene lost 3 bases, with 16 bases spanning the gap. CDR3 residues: CASSQDHGTRGTDTQYF. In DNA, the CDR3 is TGCGCCAGCAGCCAAGATCACGGGACCCGGGGGACAGATACGCAGTATTTT.

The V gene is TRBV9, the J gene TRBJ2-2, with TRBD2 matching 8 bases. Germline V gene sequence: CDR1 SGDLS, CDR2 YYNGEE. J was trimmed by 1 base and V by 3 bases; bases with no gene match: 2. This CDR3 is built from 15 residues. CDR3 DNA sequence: TGTGCCAGCAGCGATCTAGCGGGGAACACCGGGGAGCTGTTTTTT. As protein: CASSDLAGNTGELFF.

The CDR3 spells CATLSGTLDNEQFF. CDR3 in DNA: TGTGCCACCCTAAGCGGGACCCTCGACAATGAGCAGTTCTTC. The rearrangement joins TRBV28 to TRBJ2-1, with TRBD2 matching over 7 bases. CDR3 length: 14 amino acids. The germline V gene encodes CDR1 MDHEN and CDR2 SYDVKM. Trimming cost V 10 bases and J 5 bases; bases outside gene matches: 11.

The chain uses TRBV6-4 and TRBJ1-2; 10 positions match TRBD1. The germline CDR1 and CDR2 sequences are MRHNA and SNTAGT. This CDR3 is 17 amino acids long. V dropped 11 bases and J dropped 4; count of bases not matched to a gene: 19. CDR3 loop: CAFAETDRGPTGYGYTF. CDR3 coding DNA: TGTGCCTTCGCCGAGACAGACAGGGGGCCTACCGGCTATGGCTACACCTTC.

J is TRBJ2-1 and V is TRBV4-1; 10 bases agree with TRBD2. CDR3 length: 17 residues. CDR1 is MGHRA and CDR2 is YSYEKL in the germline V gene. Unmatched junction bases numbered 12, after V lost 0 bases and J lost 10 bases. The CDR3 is CASSQDGGASGSREQFF. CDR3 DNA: TGCGCCAGCAGCCAAGATGGGGGGGCTAGCGGGAGCCGGGAGCAGTTCTTC.

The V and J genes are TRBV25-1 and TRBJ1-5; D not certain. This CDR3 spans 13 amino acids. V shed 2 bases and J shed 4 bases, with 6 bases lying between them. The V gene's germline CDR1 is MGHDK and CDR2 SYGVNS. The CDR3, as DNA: TGTGCCAGCAGTGAAGGCGGAAATCAGCCCCAGCATTTT. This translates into CASSEGGNQPQHF.

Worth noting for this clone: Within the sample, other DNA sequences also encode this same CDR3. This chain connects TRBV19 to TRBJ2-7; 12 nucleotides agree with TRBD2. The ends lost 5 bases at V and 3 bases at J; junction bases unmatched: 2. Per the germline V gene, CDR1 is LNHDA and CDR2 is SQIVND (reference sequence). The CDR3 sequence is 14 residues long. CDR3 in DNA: TGTGCCAGTAGTCGGACTAGCGGGAACTACGAGCAGTACTTC. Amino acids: CASSRTSGNYEQYF.

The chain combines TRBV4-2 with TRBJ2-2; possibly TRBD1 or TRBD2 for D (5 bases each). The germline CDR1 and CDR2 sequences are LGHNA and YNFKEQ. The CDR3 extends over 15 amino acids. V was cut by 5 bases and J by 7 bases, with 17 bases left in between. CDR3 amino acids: CASSVIGARVGELFF. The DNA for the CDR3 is TGTGCCAGCAGCGTGATCGGGGCCAGGGTCGGGGAGCTGTTTTTT.

CDR3 DNA: TGTGCCAGCAGTTTTGGCAGGGAGGACTACGAGCAGTACTTC. Its protein is CASSFGREDYEQYF. The rearrangement links TRBV27 to TRBJ2-7; D is perhaps TRBD2 (6 bases). Deletions cut 3 bases from V and 3 bases from J, with 12 bases between. Germline V gene sequence: CDR1 MNHEY, CDR2 SMNVEV (reference sequence). This CDR3 is built from 14 residues.

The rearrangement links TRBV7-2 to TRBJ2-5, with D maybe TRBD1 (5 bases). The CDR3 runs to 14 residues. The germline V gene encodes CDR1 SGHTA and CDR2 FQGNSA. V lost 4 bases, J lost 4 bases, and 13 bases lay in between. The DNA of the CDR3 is TGTGCCAGCAGCTCAGGGTTCGGAATAGAGACCCAGTACTTC. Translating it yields CASSSGFGIETQYF.

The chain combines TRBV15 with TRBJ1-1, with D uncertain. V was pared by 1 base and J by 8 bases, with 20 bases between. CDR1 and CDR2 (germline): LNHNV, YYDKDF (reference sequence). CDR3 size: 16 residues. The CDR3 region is CATSRVVGVTYLEAFF. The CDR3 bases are TGTGCCACCAGCAGAGTCGTCGGAGTTACATATTTAGAAGCTTTCTTT.

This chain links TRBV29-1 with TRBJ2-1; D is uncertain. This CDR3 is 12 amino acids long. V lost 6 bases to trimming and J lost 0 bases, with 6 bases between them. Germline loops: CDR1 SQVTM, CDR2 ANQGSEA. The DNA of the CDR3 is TGCAGCGTATCTAGCTCCTACAATGAGCAGTTCTTC. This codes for CSVSSSYNEQFF.

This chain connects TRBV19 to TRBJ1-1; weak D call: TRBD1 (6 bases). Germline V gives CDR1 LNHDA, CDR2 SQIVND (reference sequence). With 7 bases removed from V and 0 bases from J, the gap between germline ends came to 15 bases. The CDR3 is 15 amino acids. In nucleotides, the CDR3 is TGTGCCAGTATTGCAGGGGCGATTATGAACACTGAAGCTTTCTTT. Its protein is CASIAGAIMNTEAFF.

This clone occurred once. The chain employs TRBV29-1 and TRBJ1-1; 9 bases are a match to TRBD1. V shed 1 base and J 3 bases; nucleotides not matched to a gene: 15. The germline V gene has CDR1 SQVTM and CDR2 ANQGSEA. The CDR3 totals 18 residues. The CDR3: CSVEAFARDRVVDTEAFF. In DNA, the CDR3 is TGCAGCGTTGAAGCTTTTGCCCGGGACAGGGTCGTTGACACTGAAGCTTTCTTT.

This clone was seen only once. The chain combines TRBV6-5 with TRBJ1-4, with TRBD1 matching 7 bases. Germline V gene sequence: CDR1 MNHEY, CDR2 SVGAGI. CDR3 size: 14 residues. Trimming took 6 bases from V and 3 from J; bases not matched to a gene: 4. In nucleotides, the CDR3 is TGTGCCAGCAGACGACAGGGACCTAATGAAAAACTGTTTTTT. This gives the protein CASRRQGPNEKLFF.

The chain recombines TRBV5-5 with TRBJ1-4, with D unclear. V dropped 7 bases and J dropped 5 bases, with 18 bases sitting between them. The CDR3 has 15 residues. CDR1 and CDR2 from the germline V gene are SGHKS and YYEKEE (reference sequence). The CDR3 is CASQRSPTENEKLFF. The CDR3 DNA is TGTGCCAGCCAACGAAGCCCGACCGAAAATGAAAAACTGTTTTTT.

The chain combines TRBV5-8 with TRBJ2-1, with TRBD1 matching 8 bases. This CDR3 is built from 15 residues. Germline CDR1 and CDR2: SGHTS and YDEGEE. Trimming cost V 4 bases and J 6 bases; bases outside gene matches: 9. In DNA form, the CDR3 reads TGTGCCAGCAGCCGAGGGACAGGTATGATCAATGAGCAGTTCTTC. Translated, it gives CASSRGTGMINEQFF.

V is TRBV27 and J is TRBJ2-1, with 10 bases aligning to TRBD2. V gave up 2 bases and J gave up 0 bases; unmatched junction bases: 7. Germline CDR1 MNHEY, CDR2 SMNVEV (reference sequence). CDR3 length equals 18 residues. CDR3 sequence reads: CASSLVPGTSDSYNEQFF. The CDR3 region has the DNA TGTGCCAGCAGTTTAGTACCCGGGACTAGCGACTCCTACAATGAGCAGTTCTTC.